The 10 T cell receptor beta chains given below trace back to one sample, sequenced in a study of blood T cell repertoires in COVID-19. The table came from immunoSEQ multiplex PCR; TCRdb's copy has only in-frame clones and leaves some out. The sample contains some 300,000 clones, 70% to 90% of which appear only once. Sample: PBMCs or T cells enriched from blood (not recorded which). These receptors were collected from a man aged 30 to 39 who had recovered from COVID-19.

V and J are TRBV6-5 and TRBJ1-6; 8 positions agree with TRBD1. V lost 0 bases and J lost 10; bases outside the gene matches: 8. From germline, CDR1 is MNHEY and CDR2 SVGAGI. This CDR3 is 16 amino acids long. CDR3 DNA sequence: TGTGCCAGCAGTTACTCACCGGACAGGGCGGTGTCACCCCTCCACTTT. Its protein product is CASSYSPDRAVSPLHF.

This chain uses TRBV24-1 with TRBJ1-1; D unclear. V lost 10 bases, J lost 6 bases, and 23 bases lay in between. In germline, CDR1 is KGHDR, CDR2 SFDVKD. The CDR3 extends over 15 amino acids. This CDR3 is CATNKVGSGGAEAFF. In DNA, the CDR3 is TGTGCCACAAATAAGGTCGGCTCCGGCGGGGCTGAAGCTTTCTTT.

The chain uses TRBV28 and TRBJ2-7, with 10 nucleotides matching TRBD2. The CDR3 is made up of 15 amino acids. Germline CDR1 is MDHEN and CDR2 is SYDVKM. The ends lost 7 bases at V and 3 bases at J; junction bases unmatched: 9. The CDR3 DNA reads as TGTGCCAGCACAGGAGGGGCTAGCGGGAGCTACGAGCAGTACTTC. Its translation: CASTGGASGSYEQYF.

The rearrangement uses TRBV7-9 and TRBJ2-7; D ambiguous. The V gene's germline CDR1 is SEHNR and CDR2 FQNEAQ (reference sequence). The CDR3 is 12 amino acids. Trimming left V 7 bases short and J 6 bases short, with 13 bases between. The CDR3 nucleotides are TGTGCCAGCACCGGAGTTTTCTCCGAGCAGTACTTC. Translation gives CASTGVFSEQYF.

The V gene is TRBV6-4, the J gene TRBJ2-3, with D perhaps TRBD1 (5 bases). V lost 6 bases to trimming and J lost 2 bases, with 9 bases between them. The CDR3 spans 13 residues. CDR1 and CDR2 from the germline V gene are MRHNA and SNTAGT. The CDR3 spells CASRPDTTDTQYF. The DNA of the CDR3 is TGTGCCAGCAGACCGGACACCACAGATACGCAGTATTTT.

The chain recombines TRBV6-6 with TRBJ1-2, with 9 bases that match TRBD1. The CDR3 sequence is 16 residues long. Germline V CDR1 and CDR2: MNHNY, SVGAGI (reference sequence). Unmatched junction bases numbered 7, after V lost 2 bases and J lost 3 bases. The CDR3 protein is CASSYPDRGADYGYTF. The DNA of the CDR3 is TGTGCCAGCAGTTACCCGGACAGGGGAGCGGACTATGGCTACACCTTC.

V and J are TRBV11-2 and TRBJ1-1; D gene uncertain. Trimming removed 1 base from V and 0 bases from J, with 3 bases in between. The CDR3 has 13 amino acids. Germline V gene lookup returns CDR1 SGHAT and CDR2 FQNNGV. CDR3 coding DNA: TGTGCCAGCAGCTTAGTCATGAACACTGAAGCTTTCTTT. Amino acid sequence: CASSLVMNTEAFF.

The V and J genes are TRBV30 and TRBJ1-5; 10 nucleotides line up with TRBD1. The CDR3 totals 14 residues. With 3 bases clipped from V and 2 bases from J, the junction kept 1 base outside the gene matches. Looked up from germline, CDR1 is GTSNPN and CDR2 is SVGIG (reference sequence). The CDR3 here is CAWRGTGGNQPQHF. The CDR3 nucleotides read TGTGCCTGGAGGGGGACAGGGGGCAATCAGCCCCAGCATTTT.

This chain connects TRBV2 to TRBJ2-2; 14 bases line up with TRBD2. Germline CDR1 SNHLY, CDR2 FYNNEI. The CDR3 is made up of 19 amino acids. V trimming: 7 bases; J trimming: 6 bases; junction bases outside the gene matches: 16. As DNA, the CDR3 is TGTGCCAGCAACTTTGTTGTGACTAGCGGGAGGGCCGGGGCCGGGGAGCTGTTTTTT. Its translation is CASNFVVTSGRAGAGELFF.

In DNA form, the CDR3 reads TGTGCCAGTAGTATAGGGACAGCCGGACTCTATGGCTACACCTTC. As protein: CASSIGTAGLYGYTF. The V call is TRBV19, the J call TRBJ1-2, with a possible D match to TRBD1 (6 bases). This CDR3 is 15 amino acids long. Germline V lookup: CDR1 LNHDA, CDR2 SQIVND (reference sequence). V lost 1 base and J lost 4, with 13 bases in between.